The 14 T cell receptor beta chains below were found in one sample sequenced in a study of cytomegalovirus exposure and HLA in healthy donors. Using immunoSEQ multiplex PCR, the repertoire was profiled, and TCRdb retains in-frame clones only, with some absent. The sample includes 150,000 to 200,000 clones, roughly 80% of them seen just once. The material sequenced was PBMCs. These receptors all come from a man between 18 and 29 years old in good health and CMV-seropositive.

The DNA for the CDR3 is TGTGCCTGCCACTGGGCGAGGAACACCGGGGAGCTGTTTTTT. It specifies CACHWARNTGELFF. V gene TRBV30 combines with J gene TRBJ2-2; no firm D call. Per germline, CDR1 GTSNPN and CDR2 SVGIG (reference sequence). The CDR3 totals 14 residues. V lost 6 bases and J 1 base, leaving 12 bases between the germline ends.

CDR3 coding DNA: TGTGCCAGCAGCTGGGGGGGCCTCTCCTACAATGAGCAGTTCTTC. This sequence encodes CASSWGGLSYNEQFF. The chain couples TRBV11-1 to TRBJ2-1; D may be TRBD2 (7 bases). Trimming left V 4 bases short and J 0 bases short, with 10 bases between. Per germline, CDR1 SGHAT and CDR2 FQDESV (reference sequence). This CDR3 comprises 15 residues.

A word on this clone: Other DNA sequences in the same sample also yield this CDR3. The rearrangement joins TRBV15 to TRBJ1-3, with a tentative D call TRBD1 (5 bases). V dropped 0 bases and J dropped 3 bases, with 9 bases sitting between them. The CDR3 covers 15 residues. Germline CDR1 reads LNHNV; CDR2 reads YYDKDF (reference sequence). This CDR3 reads CATSRDRGLGNTIYF. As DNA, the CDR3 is TGTGCCACCAGCAGAGATCGGGGACTTGGAAACACCATATATTTT.

CDR3 region: CASRLRGLADTDTQYF. The CDR3, as DNA: TGTGCCAGCCGGCTCCGGGGACTAGCGGATACAGATACGCAGTATTTT. This chain links TRBV28 with TRBJ2-3; 11 bases line up with TRBD2. Germline CDR1 is MDHEN and CDR2 is SYDVKM. V lost 8 bases, J lost 3 bases, and 10 bases stayed unmatched. There are 16 residues in the CDR3.

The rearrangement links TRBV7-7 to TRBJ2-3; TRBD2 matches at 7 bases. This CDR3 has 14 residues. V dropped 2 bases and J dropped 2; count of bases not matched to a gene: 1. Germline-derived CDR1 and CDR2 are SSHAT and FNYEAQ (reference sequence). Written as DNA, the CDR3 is TGTGCCAGCAGCTTACTAGCGGACACAGATACGCAGTATTTT. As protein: CASSLLADTDTQYF.

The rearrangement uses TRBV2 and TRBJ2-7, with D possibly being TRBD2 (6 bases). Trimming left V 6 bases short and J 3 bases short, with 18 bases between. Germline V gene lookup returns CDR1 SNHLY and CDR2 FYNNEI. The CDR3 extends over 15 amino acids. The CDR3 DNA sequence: TGTGCCAGCAGGTCCCCTCGCGGGGCTCTCTACGAGCAGTACTTC. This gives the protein CASRSPRGALYEQYF. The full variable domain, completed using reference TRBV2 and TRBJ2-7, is EPEVTQTPSHQVTQMGQEVILRCVPISNHLYFYWYRQILGQKVEFLVSFYNNEISEKSEIFDDQFSVERPDGSNFTLKIRSTKLEDSAMYFCASRSPRGALYEQYFGPGTRLTVT.

Here the CDR3 DNA reads TGCAGCGTCATGGGGACAGACCCTAACTATGGCTACACCTTC. Protein: CSVMGTDPNYGYTF. The chain is built from TRBV29-1 and TRBJ1-2; 7 bases are shared with TRBD1. In germline, CDR1 is SQVTM, CDR2 ANQGSEA. The CDR3 extends over 14 amino acids. Unmatched junction bases numbered 7, after V lost 6 bases and J lost 0 bases.

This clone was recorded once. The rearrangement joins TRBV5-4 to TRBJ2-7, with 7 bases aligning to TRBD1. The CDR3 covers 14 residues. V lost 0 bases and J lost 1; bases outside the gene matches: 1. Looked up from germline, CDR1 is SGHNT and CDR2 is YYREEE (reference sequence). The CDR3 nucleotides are TGTGCCAGCAGCTTGGGACAGGGTTCCTACGAGCAGTACTTC. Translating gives CASSLGQGSYEQYF.

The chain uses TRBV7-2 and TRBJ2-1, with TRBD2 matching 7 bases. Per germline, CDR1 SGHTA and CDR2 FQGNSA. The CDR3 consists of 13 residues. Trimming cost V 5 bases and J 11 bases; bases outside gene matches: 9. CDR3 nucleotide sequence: TGTGCCAGCAGCAGAGGGGCGGGAGACCAGCAGTTCTTC. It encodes CASSRGAGDQQFF.

The CDR3 sequence: CASSKGGRGDEKLFF. DNA of the CDR3: TGTGCCAGCAGCAAAGGGGGTCGAGGAGACGAAAAACTGTTTTTT. V usage is TRBV28 and J usage is TRBJ1-4; D may be TRBD1 (6 bases). The CDR3 is 15 amino acids. The V gene's germline CDR1 is MDHEN and CDR2 SYDVKM. Deletions cut 6 bases from V and 8 bases from J, with 19 bases between.

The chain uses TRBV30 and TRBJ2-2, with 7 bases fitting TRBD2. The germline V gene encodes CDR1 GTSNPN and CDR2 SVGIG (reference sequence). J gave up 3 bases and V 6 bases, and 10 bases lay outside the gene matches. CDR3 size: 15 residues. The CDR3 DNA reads TGTGCCTGCCAACGCGGGACTACCCACACCGGGGAGCTGTTTTTT. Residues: CACQRGTTHTGELFF. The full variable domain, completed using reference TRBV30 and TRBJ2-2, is SQTIHQWPATLVQPVGSPLSLECTVEGTSNPNLYWYRQAAGRGLQLLFYSVGIGQISSEVPQNLSASRPQDRQFILSSKKLLLSDSGFYLCACQRGTTHTGELFFGEGSRLTVL.

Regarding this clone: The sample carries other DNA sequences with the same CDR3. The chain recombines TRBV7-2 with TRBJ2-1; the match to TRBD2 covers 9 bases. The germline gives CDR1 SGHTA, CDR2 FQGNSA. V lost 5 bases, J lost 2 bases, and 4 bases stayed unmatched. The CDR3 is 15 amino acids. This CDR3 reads CASSRTSGPYNEQFF. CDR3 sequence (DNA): TGTGCCAGCAGCCGTACTAGCGGGCCCTACAATGAGCAGTTCTTC.

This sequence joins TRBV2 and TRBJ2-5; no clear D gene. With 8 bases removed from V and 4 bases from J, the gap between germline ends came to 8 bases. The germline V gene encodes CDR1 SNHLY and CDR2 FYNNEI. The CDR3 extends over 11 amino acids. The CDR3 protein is CASRRSETQYF. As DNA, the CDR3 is TGTGCCAGCCGCAGGTCAGAGACCCAGTACTTC.

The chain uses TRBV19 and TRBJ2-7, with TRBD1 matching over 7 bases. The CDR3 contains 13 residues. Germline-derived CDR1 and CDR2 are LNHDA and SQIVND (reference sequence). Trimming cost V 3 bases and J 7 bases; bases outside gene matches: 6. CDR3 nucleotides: TGTGCCAGTAGTATCAACAGGGGTGAAGAGCAGTACTTC. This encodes CASSINRGEEQYF.